These 26 T cell receptor beta chains were all obtained from the same sample, sequenced in a study of CXCR3-negative and CXCR3-positive naive CD8 T cells. Study-wide results and limits: Naive cells that were CXCR3-positive had more hydrophobic TRB CDR3s (compared with CXCR3-negative naive cells).

It was by 5' RACE with UMI labels that the TRB cDNA libraries were prepared. TCRdb reprocessed the 5' RACE reads and reports one entry per CDR3 protein, with no DNA. The data include over 150,000 distinct CDR3 sequences; the top ten clones carry under 0.5%. Antigens for these TCRs are unknown. The sequenced sample was naive CXCR3+ CD8+ T cells from blood. Described subset: CD45RO-CCR7+CD27+CD95- naive CD8+ T cells expressing CXCR3 (TNR3+). Source of these receptors: a human donor in good health. Some clones in this sample may be carry-over from other donors' samples.

The V and J genes are TRBV7-3 and TRBJ2-2; the TCRdb call, TRBD2, lacks DNA for checking. Germline CDR1 reads SGHTA; CDR2 reads FQGTGA. This CDR3 spans 16 amino acids. The CDR3: CASSLLRGGDTGELFF. The full variable domain, in which reference TRBV7-3 and TRBJ2-2 provide the parts outside the CDR3, is GAGVSQTPSNKVTEKGKYVELRCDPISGHTALYWYRQSLGQGPEFLIYFQGTGAADDSGLPNDRFFAVRPEGSVSTLKIQRTERGDSAVYLCASSLLRGGDTGELFFGEGSRLTVL.

The chain links TRBV28 to TRBJ2-2; TCRdb's D call of TRBD2 is untestable without DNA. The CDR3 covers 20 residues. CDR1 MDHEN and CDR2 SYDVKM come from the germline V gene. CDR3 protein: CASTQRTDSGGRSLPGELFF.

J is TRBJ2-7 and V is TRBV3-1; TCRdb reports TRBD2, a call that lacks DNA to check it against. CDR1 is LGHDT and CDR2 is YNNKEL in the germline V gene (reference sequence). CDR3 length: 15 amino acids. The CDR3: CASSQLPAGGSEQYF.

The chain joins TRBV5-1 to TRBJ2-3; TCRdb returns TRBD1, unconfirmable since there is no DNA. Germline-derived CDR1 and CDR2 are SGHRS and YFSETQ. CDR3 length: 15 residues. This chain's CDR3 is CASSLVSGPRDTQYF.

The chain recombines TRBV6-5 with TRBJ1-2; TCRdb's D call, TRBD1, is unchecked because there is no DNA. The CDR3 runs to 14 residues. Germline-derived CDR1 and CDR2 are MNHEY and SVGAGI. CDR3 sequence reads: CASSAGPRNYGYTF.

This rearrangement joins TRBV27 to TRBJ2-7; TCRdb gives TRBD1 as the D gene, but with no DNA this cannot be confirmed. Germline CDR1 and CDR2: MNHEY and SMNVEV (reference sequence). The CDR3 loop spans 13 amino acids. Here the CDR3 reads CASSWDSSYEQYF.

The V gene is TRBV29-1, the J gene TRBJ1-1. Germline assignment: CDR1 SQVTM and CDR2 ANQGSEA. The CDR3 length is 14 residues. CDR3 loop: CSVGVANMNTEAFF.

The rearrangement links TRBV29-1 to TRBJ2-7; absent DNA, TCRdb's TRBD2 call cannot be checked. The CDR3 has 11 residues. CDR1 and CDR2 from the germline V gene are SQVTM and ANQGSEA. CDR3: CSVSEAYEQYF.

V is TRBV21-1 and J is TRBJ2-7; with no DNA, the TCRdb D assignment of TRBD1 cannot be verified. TRBV21-1 is termed a pseudogene. CDR3 length: 15 amino acids. The CDR3 is CASSKADRECEWQYF.

The J gene is TRBJ1-6, the V gene TRBV20-1; the D call from TCRdb, TRBD1, cannot be confirmed without DNA. CDR1 DFQATT and CDR2 SNEGSKA come from the germline V gene (reference sequence). This CDR3 is built from 16 residues. CDR3 sequence reads: CSAWTGLESYNSPLHF.

The chain recombines TRBV5-1 with TRBJ2-3; TCRdb's D gene call, TRBD1, goes unchecked for lack of DNA. There are 14 residues in the CDR3. Germline CDR1 reads SGHRS; CDR2 reads YFSETQ. The CDR3 spells CASRDDLGGDTQYF.

The chain employs TRBV5-6 and TRBJ2-5. The CDR3 length is 13 residues. Germline V gives CDR1 SGHDT, CDR2 YYEEEE. The CDR3 here is CASSLGRGETQYF.

The chain couples TRBV4-3 to TRBJ2-1; there is no DNA to check the TCRdb D call of TRBD1. Germline V lookup: CDR1 LGHNA, CDR2 YSLEER. The CDR3 is 15 residues long. This CDR3 is CASSQGRGEYNEQFF.

The chain is built from TRBV7-9 and TRBJ1-4. This CDR3 has 15 residues. The germline gives CDR1 SEHNR, CDR2 FQNEAQ (reference sequence). CDR3 region: CASSAGTAANEKLFF.

This chain joins TRBV12-3 or TRBV12-4 and TRBJ1-5. This CDR3 comprises 15 residues. The CDR3 is CASSSRTDSNQPQHF.

The chain has TRBV28 and TRBJ2-7; TCRdb's D call, TRBD2, is unchecked because there is no DNA. CDR1 is MDHEN and CDR2 is SYDVKM in the germline V gene. CDR3 length equals 13 residues. The CDR3 loop reads CATGTEGPYEQYF.

The V gene is TRBV12-3 or TRBV12-4, the J gene TRBJ1-3. CDR3 size: 13 residues. The CDR3 loop reads CASRTTSGNTIYF.

The chain employs TRBV20-1 and TRBJ1-2; TCRdb's assignment of TRBD1 cannot be checked, as there is no DNA. From germline, CDR1 is DFQATT and CDR2 SNEGSKA (reference sequence). CDR3 length: 16 residues. CDR3 residues: CSARDLDGTGHYGYTF.

The chain is built from TRBV5-1 and TRBJ2-3. The V gene's germline CDR1 is SGHRS and CDR2 YFSETQ. The CDR3 runs to 13 residues. CDR3 protein: CASSSDPTDTQYF.

The CDR3 protein is CSVETATTGELFF. This rearrangement joins TRBV29-1 to TRBJ2-2; TCRdb calls TRBD1, which cannot be checked without DNA. Germline V CDR1 and CDR2: SQVTM, ANQGSEA. The CDR3 loop spans 13 amino acids.

J is TRBJ1-1 and V is TRBV5-6. The CDR3 runs to 13 residues. Germline V CDR1 and CDR2: SGHDT, YYEEEE. The CDR3 sequence is CASSLVGSTEAFF.

V usage is TRBV28 and J usage is TRBJ1-4. Germline-derived CDR1 and CDR2 are MDHEN and SYDVKM. CDR3 length: 14 amino acids. CDR3 residues: CASSFPDDNEKLFF. Combining the CDR3 with reference TRBV28 and TRBJ1-4 gives the whole variable domain DVKVTQSSRYLVKRTGEKVFLECVQDMDHENMFWYRQDPGLGLRLIYFSYDVKMKEKGDIPEGYSVSREKKERFSLILESASTNQTSMYLCASSFPDDNEKLFFGSGTQLSVL.

This chain links TRBV4-1 with TRBJ2-7; the TCRdb call, TRBD1, lacks DNA for checking. CDR3 length: 13 amino acids. Germline CDR1 reads MGHRA; CDR2 reads YSYEKL. The CDR3 loop reads CASSQTGTYEQYF.

The V gene is TRBV28, the J gene TRBJ2-7; TCRdb's D call, TRBD1, is unchecked because there is no DNA. The germline gives CDR1 MDHEN, CDR2 SYDVKM. The CDR3 spans 15 residues. The CDR3 loop is CASSFPGTGIIEQYF.

The rearrangement links TRBV7-9 to TRBJ2-1; TCRdb calls TRBD2, which cannot be checked without DNA. The CDR3 loop spans 19 amino acids. Germline assignment: CDR1 SEHNR and CDR2 FQNEAQ (reference sequence). The CDR3 loop is CASSLLWVAGGPTYNEQFF.

The CDR3 spells CSARGLAGGPITASADEQYF. The chain uses TRBV20-1 and TRBJ2-7; TCRdb designates TRBD2, a call that cannot be tested without DNA. The CDR3 covers 20 residues. In germline, CDR1 is DFQATT, CDR2 SNEGSKA (reference sequence).